This T cell receptor beta chain is drawn from a study of cytomegalovirus exposure and HLA in healthy donors. 60 Vbeta and 13 Jbeta primers were used in PCR. Profiled with immunoSEQ multiplex PCR; TCRdb holds only in-frame clones, not every one. Of over 150,000 clones detected, 80% to 85% appear once; the ten largest clones hold approximately 1.2%. With 3 bases clipped from V and 4 bases from J, the junction kept 9 bases outside the gene matches. Germline CDR1 reads MDHEN; CDR2 reads SYDVKM. This CDR3 is built from 16 residues. The sequenced sample consisted of PBMCs. The clonotype comes from a boy under 10 years old in good health and CMV-seronegative. This chain uses TRBV28 with TRBJ2-3, with TRBD1 identical over 8 bases. The CDR3 loop reads CASSFRWTGKADTQYF. For the CDR3, the DNA is TGTGCCAGCAGTTTCCGGTGGACAGGGAAGGCAGATACGCAGTATTTT.